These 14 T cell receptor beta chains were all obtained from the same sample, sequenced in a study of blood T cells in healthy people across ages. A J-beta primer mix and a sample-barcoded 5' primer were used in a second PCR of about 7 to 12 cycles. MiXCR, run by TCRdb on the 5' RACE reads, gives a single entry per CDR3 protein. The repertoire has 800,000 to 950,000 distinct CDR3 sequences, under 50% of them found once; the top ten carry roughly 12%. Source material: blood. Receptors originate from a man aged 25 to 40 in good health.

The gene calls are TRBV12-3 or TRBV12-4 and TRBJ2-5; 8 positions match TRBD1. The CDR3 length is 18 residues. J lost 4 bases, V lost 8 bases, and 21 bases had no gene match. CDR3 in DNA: TGTGCCAGCGTATACCTGACAGGGGCAGGGGGCACGGCAGAGACCCAGTACTTC. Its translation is CASVYLTGAGGTAETQYF.

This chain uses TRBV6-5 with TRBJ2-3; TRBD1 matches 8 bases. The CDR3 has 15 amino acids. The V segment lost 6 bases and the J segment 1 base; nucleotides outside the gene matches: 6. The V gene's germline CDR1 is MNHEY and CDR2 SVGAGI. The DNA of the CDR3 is TGTGCCAGCAGGGGCGGACAGGGAGGCACAGATACGCAGTATTTT. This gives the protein CASRGGQGGTDTQYF.

CDR3: CSATERGPSDTQYF. CDR3 bases: TGCAGTGCAACCGAGCGGGGGCCTTCAGATACGCAGTATTTT. This chain connects TRBV20-1 to TRBJ2-3, with TRBD2 matching over 8 bases. The CDR3 has 14 amino acids. Unmatched junction bases numbered 9, after V lost 6 bases and J lost 4 bases. Germline CDR1 DFQATT, CDR2 SNEGSKA (reference sequence).

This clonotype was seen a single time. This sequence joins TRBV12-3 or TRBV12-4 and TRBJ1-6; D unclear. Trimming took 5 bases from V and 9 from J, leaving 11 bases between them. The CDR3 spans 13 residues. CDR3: CASSPGAGSPLHF. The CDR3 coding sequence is TGTGCCAGCAGTCCGGGCGCGGGTTCACCCCTCCACTTT.

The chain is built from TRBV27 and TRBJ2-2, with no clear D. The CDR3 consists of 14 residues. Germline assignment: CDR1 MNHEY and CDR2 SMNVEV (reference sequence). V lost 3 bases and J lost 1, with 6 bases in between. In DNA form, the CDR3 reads TGTGCCAGCAGTTTCGGTTTGAACACCGGGGAGCTGTTTTTT. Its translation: CASSFGLNTGELFF.

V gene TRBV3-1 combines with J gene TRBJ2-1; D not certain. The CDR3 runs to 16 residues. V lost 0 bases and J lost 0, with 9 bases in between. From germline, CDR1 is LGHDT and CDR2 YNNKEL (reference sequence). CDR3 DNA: TGTGCCAGCAGCCAAGAGGTAGAAAGCTCCTACAATGAGCAGTTCTTC. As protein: CASSQEVESSYNEQFF.

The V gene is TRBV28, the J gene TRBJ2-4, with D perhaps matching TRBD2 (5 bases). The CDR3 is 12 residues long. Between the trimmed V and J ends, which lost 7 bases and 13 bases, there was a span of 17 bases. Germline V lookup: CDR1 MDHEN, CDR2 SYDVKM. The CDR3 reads CASTNPRGGQYF. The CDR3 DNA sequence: TGTGCCAGCACCAACCCCCGGGGTGGGCAGTACTTC.

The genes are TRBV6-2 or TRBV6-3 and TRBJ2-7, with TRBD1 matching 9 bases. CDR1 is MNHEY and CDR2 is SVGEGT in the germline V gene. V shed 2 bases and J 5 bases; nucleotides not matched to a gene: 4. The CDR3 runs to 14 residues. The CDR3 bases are TGTGCCAGCAGTTACGGGACAGGGATCAACGAGCAGTACTTC. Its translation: CASSYGTGINEQYF.

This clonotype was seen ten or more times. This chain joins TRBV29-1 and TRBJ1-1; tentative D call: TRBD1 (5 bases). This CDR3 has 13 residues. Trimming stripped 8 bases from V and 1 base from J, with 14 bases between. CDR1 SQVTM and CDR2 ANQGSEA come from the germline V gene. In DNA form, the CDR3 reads TGCAGCCACGCGTTGCAGGGGAACACTGAAGCTTTCTTT. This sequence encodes CSHALQGNTEAFF.

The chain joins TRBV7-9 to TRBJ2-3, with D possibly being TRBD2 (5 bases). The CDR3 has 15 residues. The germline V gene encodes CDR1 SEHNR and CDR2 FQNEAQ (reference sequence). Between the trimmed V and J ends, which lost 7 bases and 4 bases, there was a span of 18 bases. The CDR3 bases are TGTGCCAGCAACAGCCGGGATTTCGTCGCAGATACGCAGTATTTT. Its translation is CASNSRDFVADTQYF. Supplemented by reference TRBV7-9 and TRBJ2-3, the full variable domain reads DTGVSQNPRHKITKRGQNVTFRCDPISEHNRLYWYRQTLGQGPEFLTYFQNEAQLEKSRLLSDRFSAERPKGSFSTLEIQRTEQGDSAMYLCASNSRDFVADTQYFGPGTRLTVL.

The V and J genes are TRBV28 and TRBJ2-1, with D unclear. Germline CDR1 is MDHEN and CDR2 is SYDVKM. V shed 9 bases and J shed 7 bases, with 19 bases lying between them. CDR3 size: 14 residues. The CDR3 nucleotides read TGTGCCAGTTTCCAAACGGGTCGGTTTAATGAGCAGTTCTTC. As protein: CASFQTGRFNEQFF.

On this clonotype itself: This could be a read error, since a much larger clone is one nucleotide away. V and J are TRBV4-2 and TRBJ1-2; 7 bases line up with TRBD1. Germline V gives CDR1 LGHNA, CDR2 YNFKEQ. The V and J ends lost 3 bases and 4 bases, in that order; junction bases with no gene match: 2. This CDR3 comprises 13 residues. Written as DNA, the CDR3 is TGTGCCAGCAGCCAGACAGGGATCTATGGCTACACCTTC. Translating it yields CASSQTGIYGYTF.

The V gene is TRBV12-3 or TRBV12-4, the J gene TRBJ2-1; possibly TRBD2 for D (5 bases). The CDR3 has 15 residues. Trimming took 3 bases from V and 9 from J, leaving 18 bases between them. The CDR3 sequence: CASSLSSDFSAEQFF. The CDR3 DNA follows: TGTGCCAGCAGTTTGTCCTCGGACTTTTCCGCTGAGCAGTTCTTC.

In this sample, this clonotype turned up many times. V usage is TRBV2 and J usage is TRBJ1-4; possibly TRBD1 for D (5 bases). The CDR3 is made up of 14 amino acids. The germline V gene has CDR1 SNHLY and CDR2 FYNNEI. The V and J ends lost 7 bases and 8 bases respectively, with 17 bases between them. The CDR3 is CASKAGPGLEKLFF. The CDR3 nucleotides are TGTGCCAGCAAAGCGGGCCCAGGGTTAGAAAAACTGTTTTTT. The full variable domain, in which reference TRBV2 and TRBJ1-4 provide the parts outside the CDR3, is EPEVTQTPSHQVTQMGQEVILRCVPISNHLYFYWYRQILGQKVEFLVSFYNNEISEKSEIFDDQFSVERPDGSNFTLKIRSTKLEDSAMYFCASKAGPGLEKLFFGSGTQLSVL.